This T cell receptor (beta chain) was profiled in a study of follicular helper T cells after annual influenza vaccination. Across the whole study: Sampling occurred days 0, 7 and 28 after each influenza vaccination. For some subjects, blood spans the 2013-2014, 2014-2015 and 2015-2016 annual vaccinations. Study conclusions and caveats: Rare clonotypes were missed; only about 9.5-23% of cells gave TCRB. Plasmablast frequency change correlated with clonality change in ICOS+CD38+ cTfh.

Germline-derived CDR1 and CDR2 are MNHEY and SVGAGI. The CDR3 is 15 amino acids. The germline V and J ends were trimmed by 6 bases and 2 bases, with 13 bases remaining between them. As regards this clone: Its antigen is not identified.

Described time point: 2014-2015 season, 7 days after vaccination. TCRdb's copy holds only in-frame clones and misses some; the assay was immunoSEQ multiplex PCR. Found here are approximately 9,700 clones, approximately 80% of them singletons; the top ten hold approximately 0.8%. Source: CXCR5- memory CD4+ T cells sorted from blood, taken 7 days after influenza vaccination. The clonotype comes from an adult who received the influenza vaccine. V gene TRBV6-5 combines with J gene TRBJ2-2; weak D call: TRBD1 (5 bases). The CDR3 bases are TGTGCCAGCAGCAGAAATGGGGCCAACACCGGGGAGCTGTTTTTT. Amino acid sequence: CASSRNGANTGELFF.